The source of this T cell receptor beta chain is a study of OX40 agonist ivuxolimab in advanced cancers. Turning to this clone: Its specificity is unknown.

Sequencing used immunoSEQ multiplex PCR; TCRdb keeps in-frame clones, though not all of them. The table lists fewer than 40,000 clones, over 80% of them singletons. Regarding the study as a whole: Low normalized T-cell clonal expansion was also seen in some nonresponders.

The CDR3 loop spans 18 amino acids. With V trimmed by 4 bases and J by 0 bases, 12 bases remained unmatched. Germline loops: CDR1 MGHRA, CDR2 YSYEKL. Sequencing used CD4+ or CD8+ T cells sorted from blood, obtained in a trial of the OX40 agonist ivuxolimab. V is TRBV4-1 and J is TRBJ2-1; 7 bases are a match to TRBD2. The clonotype was recovered from an adult with an advanced solid tumor such as melanoma, head and neck, liver or kidney cancer. As DNA, the CDR3 is TGCGCCAGCAGCCCCTACCTAGCGGCTACTAGCTCCTACAATGAGCAGTTCTTC. Encoded protein: CASSPYLAATSSYNEQFF.